A selection of T cell receptor beta chains follows, all from one sample in a study of T cells in Graves' hyperthyroidism and ophthalmopathy. One entry per CDR3 protein, called by TCRdb with MiXCR from the multiplex PCR reads. This sample has a few hundred thousand distinct CDR3 sequences, with 15% found just once. Sequencing was done on a sample of blood. The receptors come from a woman between 25 and 40 years old with Graves' hyperthyroidism. CDR3s include the opening cysteine and the closing phenylalanine or tryptophan. Each record gives: CDR3 protein, CDR3 DNA, V gene, D gene, J gene, clone size. A D gene is named only where the DNA matches it firmly. Clone sizes are given selectively: once, few, many, or a class where the clone is expanded.

CASSLAVGSGIANTQYF TGTGCCAGCAGCTTGGCCGTTGGTAGCGGGATTGCGAATACGCAGTATTTT TRBV5-8 TRBD2 TRBJ2-3 many
CSARPTGFSYNEQFF TGCAGTGCTAGGCCGACAGGGTTTTCCTACAATGAGCAGTTCTTC TRBV20-1 TRBD1 TRBJ2-1 many
CASSQGSEKLFF TGCGCCAGCAGCCAAGGCAGCGAAAAACTGTTTTTT TRBV4-1 NA TRBJ1-4 NA
CASSQAPGGAYEQYF TGCGCCAGCAGCCAAGCGCCGGGCGGGGCCTACGAGCAGTACTTC TRBV4-1 NA TRBJ2-7 few
CSARELSDEQFF TGCAGTGCTAGAGAGCTGTCAGATGAGCAGTTCTTC TRBV20-1 NA TRBJ2-1 many
CASSLKSFTDTQYF TGTGCCAGCAGCTTAAAGTCCTTCACAGATACGCAGTATTTT TRBV7-2 NA TRBJ2-3 NA
CASSSPYQGYGEKLFF TGTGCCAGCAGTAGCCCTTACCAGGGGTACGGTGAAAAACTGTTTTTT TRBV28 NA TRBJ1-4 NA
CASSTPEGGLFF TGTGCCAGTAGTACGCCCGAGGGGGGACTGTTTTTT TRBV19 NA TRBJ2-2 NA
CASSLGQWEQYF TGTGCCAGCAGCCTCGGACAGTGGGAGCAGTACTTC TRBV11-2 NA TRBJ2-7 many
CASSQRLAGDTQYF TGTGCCAGCAGCCAAAGGCTAGCGGGAGATACGCAGTATTTT TRBV3-1 TRBD2 TRBJ2-3 NA
CSARVHGPNTGELFF TGCAGTGCTAGGGTCCACGGTCCGAACACCGGGGAGCTGTTTTTT TRBV20-1 NA TRBJ2-2 NA
CASSLTSLGDITGNEQFF TGTGCCAGCAGCTTAACATCCCTCGGGGACATAACTGGGAATGAGCAGTTCTTC TRBV7-6 NA TRBJ2-1 NA
CASSLPGQGSWEQYF TGTGCCAGCAGCCTTCCGGGACAGGGCTCTTGGGAGCAGTACTTC TRBV14 TRBD1 TRBJ2-7 NA